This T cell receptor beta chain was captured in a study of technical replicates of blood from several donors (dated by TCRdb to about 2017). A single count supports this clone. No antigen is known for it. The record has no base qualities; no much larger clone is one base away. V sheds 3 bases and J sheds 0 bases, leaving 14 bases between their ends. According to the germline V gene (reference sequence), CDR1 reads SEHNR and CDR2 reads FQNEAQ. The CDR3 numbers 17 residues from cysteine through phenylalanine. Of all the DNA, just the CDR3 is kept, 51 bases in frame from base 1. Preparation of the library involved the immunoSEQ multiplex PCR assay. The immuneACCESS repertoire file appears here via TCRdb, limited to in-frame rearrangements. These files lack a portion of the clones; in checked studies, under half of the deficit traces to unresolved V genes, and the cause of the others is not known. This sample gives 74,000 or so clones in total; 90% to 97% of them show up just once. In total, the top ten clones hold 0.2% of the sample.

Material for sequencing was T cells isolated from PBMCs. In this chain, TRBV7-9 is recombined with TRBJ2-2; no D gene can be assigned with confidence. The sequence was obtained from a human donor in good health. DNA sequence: TGTGCCAGCAGCTTCTATGTAGGAGTGTCGAACACCGGGGAGCTGTTTTTT. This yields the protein CASSFYVGVSNTGELFF.